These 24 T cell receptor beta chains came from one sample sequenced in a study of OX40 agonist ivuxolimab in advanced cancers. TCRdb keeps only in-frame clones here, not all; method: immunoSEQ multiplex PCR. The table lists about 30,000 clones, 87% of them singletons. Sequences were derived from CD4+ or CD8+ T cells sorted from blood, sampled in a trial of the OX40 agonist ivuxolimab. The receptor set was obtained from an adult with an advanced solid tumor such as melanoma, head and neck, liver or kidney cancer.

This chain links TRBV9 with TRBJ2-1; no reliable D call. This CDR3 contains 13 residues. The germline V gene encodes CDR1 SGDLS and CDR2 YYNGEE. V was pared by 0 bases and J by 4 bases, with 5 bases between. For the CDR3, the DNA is TGTGCCAGCAGCGTAGGGCGGTACAATGAGCAGTTCTTC. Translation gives CASSVGRYNEQFF.

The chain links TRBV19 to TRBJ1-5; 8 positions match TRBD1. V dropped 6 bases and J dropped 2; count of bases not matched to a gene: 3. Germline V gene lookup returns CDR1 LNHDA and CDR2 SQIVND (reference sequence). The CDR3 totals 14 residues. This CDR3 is CASRPDRGNQPQHF. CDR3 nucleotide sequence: TGTGCCAGTAGACCGGACAGGGGCAATCAGCCCCAGCATTTT.

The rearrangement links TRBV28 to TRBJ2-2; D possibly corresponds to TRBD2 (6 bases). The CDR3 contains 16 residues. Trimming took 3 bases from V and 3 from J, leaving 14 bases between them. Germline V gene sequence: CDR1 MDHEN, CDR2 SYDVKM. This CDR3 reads CASSLGPGSYTGELFF. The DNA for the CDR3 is TGTGCCAGCAGTTTGGGCCCCGGGAGCTACACCGGGGAGCTGTTTTTT.

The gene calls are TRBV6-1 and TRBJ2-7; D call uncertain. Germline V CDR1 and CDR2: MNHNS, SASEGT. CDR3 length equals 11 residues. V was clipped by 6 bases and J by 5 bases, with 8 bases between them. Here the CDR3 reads CASSRDHEQYF. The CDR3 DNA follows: TGTGCCAGCAGCAGAGACCACGAGCAGTACTTC.

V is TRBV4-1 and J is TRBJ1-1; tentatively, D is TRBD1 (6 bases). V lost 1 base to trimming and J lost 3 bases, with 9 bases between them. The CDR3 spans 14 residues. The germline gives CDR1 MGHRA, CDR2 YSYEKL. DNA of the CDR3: TGCGCCAGCAGCCAAGGAACAGGGTACACTGAAGCTTTCTTT. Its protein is CASSQGTGYTEAFF.

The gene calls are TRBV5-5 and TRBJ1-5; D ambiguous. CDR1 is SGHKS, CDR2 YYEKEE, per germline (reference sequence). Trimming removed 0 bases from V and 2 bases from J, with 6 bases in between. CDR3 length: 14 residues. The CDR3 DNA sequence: TGTGCCAGCAGCTTGGCTTATGGCAATCAGCCCCAGCATTTT. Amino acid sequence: CASSLAYGNQPQHF.

The CDR3 DNA sequence: TGTGCCAGCAGCCCGGGACGGCGACTAGCCAAAAACATTCAGTACTTC. Translation: CASSPGRRLAKNIQYF. V and J are TRBV13 and TRBJ2-4; the D call may be TRBD1 or TRBD2 (5 bases each). Germline CDR1 and CDR2: PRHDT and FYEKMQ (reference sequence). The V and J ends lost 5 bases and 0 bases respectively, with 14 bases between them. The CDR3 extends over 16 amino acids.

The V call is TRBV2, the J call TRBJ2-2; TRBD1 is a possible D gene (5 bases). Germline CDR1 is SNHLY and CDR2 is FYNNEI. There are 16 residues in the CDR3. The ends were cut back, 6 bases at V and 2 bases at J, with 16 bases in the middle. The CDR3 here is CASSQPAGLNTGELFF. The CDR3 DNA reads TGTGCCAGCAGCCAGCCAGCAGGGTTAAACACCGGGGAGCTGTTTTTT.

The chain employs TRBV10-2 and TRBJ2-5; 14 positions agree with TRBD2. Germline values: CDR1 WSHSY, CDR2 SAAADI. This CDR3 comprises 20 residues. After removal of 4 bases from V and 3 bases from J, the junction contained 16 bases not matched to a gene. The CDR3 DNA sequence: TGCGCCAGCAGTGCGTCATACCGGACTAGCGGGAGGTATTTTGAAGAGACCCAGTACTTC. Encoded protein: CASSASYRTSGRYFEETQYF.

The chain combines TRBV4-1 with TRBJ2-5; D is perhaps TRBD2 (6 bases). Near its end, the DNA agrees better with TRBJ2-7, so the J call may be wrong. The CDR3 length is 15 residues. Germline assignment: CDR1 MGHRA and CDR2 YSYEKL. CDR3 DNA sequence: TGCGCCAGCAGCCAAGGACTAGTCGGGGGCTACGAGCAGTACTTC. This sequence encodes CASSQGLVGGYEQYF.

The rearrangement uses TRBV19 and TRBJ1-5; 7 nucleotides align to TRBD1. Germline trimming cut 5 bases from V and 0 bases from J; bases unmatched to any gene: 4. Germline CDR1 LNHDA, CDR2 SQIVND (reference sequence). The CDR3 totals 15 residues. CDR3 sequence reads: CASSWNRGSNQPQHF. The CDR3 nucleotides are TGTGCCAGTAGTTGGAACAGGGGTAGCAATCAGCCCCAGCATTTT. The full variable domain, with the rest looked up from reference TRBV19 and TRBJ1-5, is DGGITQSPKYLFRKEGQNVTLSCEQNLNHDAMYWYRQDPGQGLRLIYYSQIVNDFQKGDIAEGYSVSREKKESFPLTVTSAQKNPTAFYLCASSWNRGSNQPQHFGDGTRLSIL.

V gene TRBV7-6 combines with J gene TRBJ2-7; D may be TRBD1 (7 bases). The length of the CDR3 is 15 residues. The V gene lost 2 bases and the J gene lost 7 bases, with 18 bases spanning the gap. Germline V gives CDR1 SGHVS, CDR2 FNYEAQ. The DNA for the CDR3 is TGTGCCAGCAGCTTATCGGGAGAGGGGGCGGGGGAGCAGTACTTC. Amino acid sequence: CASSLSGEGAGEQYF.

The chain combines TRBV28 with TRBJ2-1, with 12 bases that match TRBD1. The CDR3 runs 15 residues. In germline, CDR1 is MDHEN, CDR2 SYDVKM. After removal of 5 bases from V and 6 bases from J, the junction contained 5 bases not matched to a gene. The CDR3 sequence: CASSAWDRGLNEQFF. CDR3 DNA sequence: TGTGCCAGCAGTGCCTGGGACAGGGGGCTCAATGAGCAGTTCTTC.

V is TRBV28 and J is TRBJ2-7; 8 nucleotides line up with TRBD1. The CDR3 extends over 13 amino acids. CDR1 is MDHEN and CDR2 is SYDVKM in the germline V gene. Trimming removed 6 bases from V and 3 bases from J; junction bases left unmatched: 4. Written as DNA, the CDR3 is TGTGCCAGCAGCGACAGGGGAGGCTACGAGCAGTACTTC. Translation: CASSDRGGYEQYF.

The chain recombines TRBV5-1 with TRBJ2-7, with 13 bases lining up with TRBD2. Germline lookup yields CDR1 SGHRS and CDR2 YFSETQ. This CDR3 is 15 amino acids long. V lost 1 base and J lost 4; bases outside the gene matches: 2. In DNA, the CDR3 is TGCGCCAGCAGCTTGTGGACTAGCGGGGGATACGAGCAGTACTTC. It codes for CASSLWTSGGYEQYF.

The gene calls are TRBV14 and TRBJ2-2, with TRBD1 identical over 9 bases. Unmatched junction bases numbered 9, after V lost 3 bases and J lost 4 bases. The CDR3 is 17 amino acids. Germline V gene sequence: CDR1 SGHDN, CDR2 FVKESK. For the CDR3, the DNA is TGTGCCAGCAGCCAGAGGTGGGACAGGGCGAGCACCGGGGAGCTGTTTTTT. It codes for CASSQRWDRASTGELFF.

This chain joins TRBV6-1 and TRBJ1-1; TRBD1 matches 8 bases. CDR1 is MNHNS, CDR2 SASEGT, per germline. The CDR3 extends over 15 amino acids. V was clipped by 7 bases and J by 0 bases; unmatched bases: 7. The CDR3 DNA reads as TGTGCCAGCAAGTCTTGGACAGGGATGAACACTGAAGCTTTCTTT. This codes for CASKSWTGMNTEAFF.

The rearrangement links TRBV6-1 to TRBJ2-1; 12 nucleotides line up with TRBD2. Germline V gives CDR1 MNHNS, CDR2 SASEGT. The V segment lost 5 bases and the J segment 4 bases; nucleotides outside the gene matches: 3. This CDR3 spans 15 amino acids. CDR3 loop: CASSPTSGRYNEQFF. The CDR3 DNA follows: TGTGCCAGCAGTCCAACTAGCGGGAGGTACAATGAGCAGTTCTTC.

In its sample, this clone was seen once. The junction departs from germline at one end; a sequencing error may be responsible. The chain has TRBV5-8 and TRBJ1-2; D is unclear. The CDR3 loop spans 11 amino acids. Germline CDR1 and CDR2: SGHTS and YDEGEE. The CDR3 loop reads CAGSSVGGYTF. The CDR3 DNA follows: TGTGCCGGCAGCTCGGTCGGTGGCTACACCTTC.

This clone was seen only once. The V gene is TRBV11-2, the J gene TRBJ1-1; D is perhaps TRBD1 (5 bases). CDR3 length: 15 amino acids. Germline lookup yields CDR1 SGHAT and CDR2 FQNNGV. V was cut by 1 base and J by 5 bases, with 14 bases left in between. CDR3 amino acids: CASSLVGGTGTEAFF. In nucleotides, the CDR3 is TGTGCCAGCAGCTTAGTTGGGGGGACTGGGACTGAAGCTTTCTTT.

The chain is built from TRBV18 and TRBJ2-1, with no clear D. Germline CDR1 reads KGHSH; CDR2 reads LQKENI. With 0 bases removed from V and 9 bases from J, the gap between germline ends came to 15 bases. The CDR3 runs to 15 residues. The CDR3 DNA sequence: TGTGCCAGCTCACCACCGATCTTACGGGTTCGTGAGCAGTTCTTC. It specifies CASSPPILRVREQFF.

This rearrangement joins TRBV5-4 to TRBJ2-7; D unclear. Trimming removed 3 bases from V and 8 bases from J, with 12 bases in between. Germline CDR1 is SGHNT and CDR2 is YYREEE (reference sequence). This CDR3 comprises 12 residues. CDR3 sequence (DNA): TGTGCCAGCAGCTCGCCCGCAGATCAGCAGTACTTC. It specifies CASSSPADQQYF.

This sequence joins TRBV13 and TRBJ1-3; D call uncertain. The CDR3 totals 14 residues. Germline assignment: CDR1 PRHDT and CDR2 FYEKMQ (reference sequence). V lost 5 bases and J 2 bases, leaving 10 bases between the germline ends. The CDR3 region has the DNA TGTGCCAGCAGCCAAGACTGGGCTGGAAACACCATATATTTT. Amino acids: CASSQDWAGNTIYF.

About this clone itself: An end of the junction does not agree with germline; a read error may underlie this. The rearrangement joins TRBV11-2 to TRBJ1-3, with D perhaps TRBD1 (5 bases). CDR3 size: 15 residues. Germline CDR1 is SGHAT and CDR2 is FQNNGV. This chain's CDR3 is CASSFGGGPAAVLDF. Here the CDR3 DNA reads TGTGCCAGCAGCTTTGGGGGAGGGCCAGCCGCTGTACTGGATTTT.